Listed below are T cell receptor beta chains from one sample, sequenced in a study of blood T cell repertoires in COVID-19. TCRdb keeps only in-frame clones here, not all; method: immunoSEQ multiplex PCR. The table includes 99,000 or so clones, roughly four fifths detected once. The specimen sequenced was peripheral blood. The source is a man aged 55 to 70 with acute or convalescent COVID-19. The CDR3 runs from the conserved cysteine through the conserved F or W. Each record gives: clone size, V gene, D gene, J gene, CDR3 protein, CDR3 DNA. D genes are given only for firm matches. The size of a clone is reported for some rows only, either as once, few or many, or as a class for expanded clones.

clone size: -; V gene: TRBV5-1; D gene: TRBD2; J gene: TRBJ2-1; CDR3 protein: CASNAGGTGPYEQFF; CDR3 DNA: TGCGCCAGCAACGCGGGGGGAACAGGGCCCTATGAGCAGTTCTTC
clone size: -; V gene: TRBV19; D gene: -; J gene: TRBJ2-2; CDR3 protein: CASSNRGTLTGELFF; CDR3 DNA: TGTGCCAGTAGCAATAGGGGGACACTCACCGGGGAGCTGTTTTTT
clone size: -; V gene: TRBV3-1/TRBV3-2; D gene: TRBD1; J gene: TRBJ2-5; CDR3 protein: CASSRGQYQETQYF; CDR3 DNA: TGTGCCAGCAGCCGGGGACAGTACCAAGAGACCCAGTACTTC
clone size: -; V gene: TRBV5-4; D gene: TRBD1; J gene: TRBJ1-6; CDR3 protein: CASSSVIGTDHNSPLHF; CDR3 DNA: TGTGCCAGCAGCTCCGTGATCGGGACAGACCATAATTCACCCCTCCACTTT
clone size: -; V gene: TRBV5-1; D gene: TRBD2; J gene: TRBJ2-1; CDR3 protein: CASSLGTSGSVTEQFF; CDR3 DNA: TGCGCCAGCAGCTTGGGGACTAGCGGGAGCGTTACTGAGCAGTTCTTC
clone size: once; V gene: TRBV6-5; D gene: TRBD1; J gene: TRBJ2-7; CDR3 protein: CASILDRGYYEQYF; CDR3 DNA: TGTGCCAGCATCCTGGACAGGGGATACTACGAGCAGTACTTC
clone size: -; V gene: TRBV7-3; D gene: TRBD2; J gene: TRBJ2-1; CDR3 protein: CASSTSSGPYNEQFF; CDR3 DNA: TGTGCCAGCAGCACCTCTAGCGGTCCCTACAATGAGCAGTTCTTC
clone size: -; V gene: TRBV6-5; D gene: TRBD1; J gene: TRBJ2-2; CDR3 protein: CASRLSGTGEGELFF; CDR3 DNA: TGTGCCAGCAGACTTTCCGGGACAGGGGAGGGGGAGCTGTTTTTT
clone size: -; V gene: TRBV4-1; D gene: TRBD1; J gene: TRBJ1-2; CDR3 protein: CASSQASTTGSPYGYTF; CDR3 DNA: TGCGCCAGCAGCCAAGCATCTACGACAGGGAGCCCCTATGGCTACACCTTC
clone size: -; V gene: TRBV28; D gene: -; J gene: TRBJ2-7; CDR3 protein: CASSLSNSRYEQYF; CDR3 DNA: TGTGCCAGCAGTTTATCGAACAGTCGATACGAGCAGTACTTC
clone size: once; V gene: TRBV28; D gene: -; J gene: TRBJ1-3; CDR3 protein: CASSLLAGSGNTIYF; CDR3 DNA: TGTGCCAGCAGTTTATTGGCAGGCTCTGGAAACACCATATATTTT
clone size: -; V gene: TRBV14; D gene: -; J gene: TRBJ1-2; CDR3 protein: CASSPGVYGYTF; CDR3 DNA: TGTGCCAGCAGCCCGGGGGTTTATGGCTACACCTTC
clone size: few; V gene: TRBV5-1; D gene: -; J gene: TRBJ2-1; CDR3 protein: CASSLDGGTSSYNEQFF; CDR3 DNA: TGCGCCAGCAGCTTAGATGGCGGGACCAGCTCCTACAATGAGCAGTTCTTC
clone size: -; V gene: TRBV19; D gene: -; J gene: TRBJ2-4; CDR3 protein: CASRRDIAKNIQYF; CDR3 DNA: TGTGCCAGTAGGAGGGACATAGCCAAAAACATTCAGTACTTC
clone size: -; V gene: TRBV5-1; D gene: TRBD1; J gene: TRBJ2-1; CDR3 protein: CASKRQGFDEQFF; CDR3 DNA: TGCGCCAGCAAGCGACAGGGGTTCGATGAGCAGTTCTTC
clone size: -; V gene: TRBV3-1/TRBV3-2; D gene: TRBD2; J gene: TRBJ2-7; CDR3 protein: CASSPGLAGTISYEQYF; CDR3 DNA: TGTGCCAGCAGTCCTGGACTAGCGGGAACCATCTCCTACGAGCAGTACTTC
clone size: -; V gene: TRBV5-1; D gene: TRBD2; J gene: TRBJ2-3; CDR3 protein: CASSSTGPGPSGKSDTQYF; CDR3 DNA: TGCGCCAGCAGCTCGACAGGGCCGGGGCCTAGCGGGAAATCAGATACGCAGTATTTT
clone size: -; V gene: TRBV7-9; D gene: -; J gene: TRBJ1-5; CDR3 protein: CASSMDSSNQPQHF; CDR3 DNA: TGTGCCAGCAGCATGGACAGTAGCAATCAGCCCCAGCATTTT
clone size: -; V gene: TRBV7-9; D gene: -; J gene: TRBJ2-1; CDR3 protein: CASSSFKGDSWNEQFF; CDR3 DNA: TGTGCCAGCAGCTCCTTTAAGGGAGACTCATGGAATGAGCAGTTCTTC
clone size: -; V gene: TRBV5-5; D gene: -; J gene: TRBJ1-4; CDR3 protein: CASSLALGATEKLFF; CDR3 DNA: TGTGCCAGCAGCTTGGCGTTGGGGGCAACGGAAAAACTGTTTTTT
clone size: -; V gene: TRBV28; D gene: TRBD2; J gene: TRBJ2-7; CDR3 protein: CASSLGGLAYEQYF; CDR3 DNA: TGTGCCAGCAGTTTAGGTGGACTAGCCTACGAGCAGTACTTC
clone size: few; V gene: TRBV10-3; D gene: TRBD1; J gene: TRBJ1-4; CDR3 protein: CAISPTGVGEKLFF; CDR3 DNA: TGTGCCATCAGCCCTACAGGGGTTGGCGAAAAACTGTTTTTT
clone size: -; V gene: TRBV25-1; D gene: -; J gene: TRBJ1-1; CDR3 protein: CASSESLWTEAFF; CDR3 DNA: TGTGCCAGCAGTGAATCCCTATGGACTGAAGCTTTCTTT
clone size: few; V gene: TRBV19; D gene: -; J gene: TRBJ1-2; CDR3 protein: CASSPQGAYGYTF; CDR3 DNA: TGTGCCAGTAGTCCACAGGGCGCTTATGGCTACACCTTC
clone size: -; V gene: TRBV19; D gene: TRBD2; J gene: TRBJ2-1; CDR3 protein: CATSTSGRNEQFF; CDR3 DNA: TGTGCCACGTCGACTAGCGGGAGAAATGAGCAGTTCTTC
clone size: -; V gene: TRBV15; D gene: -; J gene: TRBJ2-4; CDR3 protein: CATSRDTLLAKNIQYF; CDR3 DNA: TGTGCCACCAGCAGAGACACACTACTAGCCAAAAACATTCAGTACTTC
clone size: few; V gene: TRBV19; D gene: -; J gene: TRBJ1-5; CDR3 protein: CASSIDISGQPQHF; CDR3 DNA: TGTGCCAGTAGTATAGACATATCAGGACAGCCCCAGCATTTT
clone size: -; V gene: TRBV4-2; D gene: TRBD2; J gene: TRBJ2-7; CDR3 protein: CASSSSGSPYEQYF; CDR3 DNA: TGTGCCAGCAGCTCTAGCGGGAGTCCCTACGAGCAGTACTTC
clone size: -; V gene: TRBV12-5; D gene: TRBD1; J gene: TRBJ1-2; CDR3 protein: CASGLVLSGTVGNGYTF; CDR3 DNA: TGTGCTAGTGGTTTGGTACTCTCGGGGACAGTAGGGAATGGCTACACCTTC
clone size: few; V gene: TRBV4-1; D gene: -; J gene: TRBJ2-7; CDR3 protein: CASSQQGWYYEQYF; CDR3 DNA: TGCGCCAGCAGCCAACAGGGATGGTACTACGAGCAGTACTTC
clone size: -; V gene: TRBV7-2; D gene: -; J gene: TRBJ1-6; CDR3 protein: CASSPFRVAGNNSPLHF; CDR3 DNA: TGTGCCAGCAGCCCATTTAGGGTTGCAGGGAATAATTCACCCCTCCACTTT
clone size: -; V gene: TRBV29-1; D gene: TRBD1; J gene: TRBJ1-2; CDR3 protein: CSVDRVGGYTF; CDR3 DNA: TGCAGCGTAGACAGGGTGGGCGGCTACACCTTC
clone size: -; V gene: TRBV7-3; D gene: -; J gene: TRBJ2-2; CDR3 protein: CASSLQSSNTGELFF; CDR3 DNA: TGTGCCAGCAGCTTGCAGTCCTCGAACACCGGGGAGCTGTTTTTT